One and the same sample provided the 24 T cell receptor beta chains below, sequenced in a study of cytomegalovirus exposure and HLA in healthy donors. PCR involved 60 Vbeta and 13 Jbeta primers. The protocol was immunoSEQ multiplex PCR, while the TCRdb copy is restricted to in-frame clones and leaves out a portion. The sample yields about 140,000 clones, 65% to 80% seen once. The sequencing input was PBMCs. The receptor set was obtained from a man aged 35 to 55 in good health and CMV-seropositive.

The chain carries TRBV27 and TRBJ1-2; 9 nucleotides line up with TRBD1. V lost 7 bases and J lost 7; bases outside the gene matches: 10. The CDR3 extends over 14 amino acids. The germline gives CDR1 MNHEY, CDR2 SMNVEV (reference sequence). The CDR3 DNA sequence: TGTGCCAGCACCCTACGGACAGGGGTTAGTGGCTACACCTTC. Translation gives CASTLRTGVSGYTF.

This chain links TRBV7-6 with TRBJ2-3; 16 bases fit TRBD2. Per germline, CDR1 SGHVS and CDR2 FNYEAQ. Germline trimming cut 5 bases from V and 6 bases from J; bases unmatched to any gene: 5. The length of the CDR3 is 16 residues. The CDR3 region is CASSGTSGRAGDTQYF. The CDR3 nucleotides are TGTGCCAGCAGCGGGACTAGCGGGAGGGCCGGGGATACGCAGTATTTT.

The CDR3 nucleotides read TGTGCCAGCAGTCGTGAGACAGGGTCAGGGGTATGGTACTTC. Residues: CASSRETGSGVWYF. The chain recombines TRBV2 with TRBJ2-7; 7 bases are a match to TRBD1. CDR1 is SNHLY and CDR2 is FYNNEI in the germline V gene. This CDR3 spans 14 amino acids. The ends lost 5 bases at V and 12 bases at J; junction bases unmatched: 16.

This clone was found a few times. This chain links TRBV5-6 with TRBJ1-2; 8 bases fit TRBD1. The CDR3 contains 14 residues. Unmatched junction bases numbered 12, after V lost 7 bases and J lost 7 bases. CDR1 is SGHDT and CDR2 is YYEEEE in the germline V gene. The CDR3 is CASGKPTGDGGYTF. CDR3 nucleotides: TGTGCCAGCGGCAAACCGACAGGGGATGGTGGCTACACCTTC.

The rearrangement uses TRBV11-2 and TRBJ2-7; 7 nucleotides agree with TRBD2. CDR3 length: 13 amino acids. With 5 bases clipped from V and 4 bases from J, the junction kept 5 bases outside the gene matches. The germline V gene has CDR1 SGHAT and CDR2 FQNNGV. The CDR3 nucleotides read TGTGCCAGCAGCCGTGGGCGGGAGTACGAGCAGTACTTC. The encoded protein is CASSRGREYEQYF.

The chain recombines TRBV7-3 with TRBJ1-4; D is perhaps TRBD1 (5 bases). Germline V gene data show CDR1 as SGHTA and CDR2 as FQGTGA. The CDR3 contains 17 residues. V lost 4 bases and J 4 bases, leaving 19 bases between the germline ends. This CDR3 reads CASSYHRWASGNEKLFF. The CDR3 nucleotides read TGTGCCAGCAGCTACCACAGGTGGGCCTCTGGTAATGAAAAACTGTTTTTT. Using reference TRBV7-3 and TRBJ1-4 for the parts outside the CDR3, the full variable domain is GAGVSQTPSNKVTEKGKYVELRCDPISGHTALYWYRQSLGQGPEFLIYFQGTGAADDSGLPNDRFFAVRPEGSVSTLKIQRTERGDSAVYLCASSYHRWASGNEKLFFGSGTQLSVL.

The chain has TRBV19 and TRBJ2-7; no clear D gene. The V gene's germline CDR1 is LNHDA and CDR2 SQIVND (reference sequence). V lost 8 bases to trimming and J lost 4 bases, with 9 bases between them. The CDR3 spans 11 residues. DNA of the CDR3: TGTGCCAGTGCCACCGGTTACGAGCAGTACTTC. It codes for CASATGYEQYF.

This clone has only one observation. V and J are TRBV11-3 and TRBJ1-6; D perhaps matches TRBD1 (6 bases). The CDR3 sequence is 13 residues long. The germline V and J ends were trimmed by 5 bases and 9 bases, with 11 bases remaining between them. CDR1 and CDR2 (germline): SGHNT, YENEEA. This CDR3 reads CASSRGGVSPLHF. CDR3 nucleotides: TGTGCCAGCAGCAGAGGGGGGGTTTCACCCCTCCACTTT.

The gene calls are TRBV28 and TRBJ1-2; D may be TRBD1 (6 bases). This CDR3 is built from 14 residues. V gave up 2 bases and J gave up 8 bases, with 15 bases separating them. Germline CDR1 and CDR2: MDHEN and SYDVKM. The CDR3 reads CASSLGGGGEGYTF. The CDR3 DNA follows: TGTGCCAGCAGTTTAGGGGGGGGCGGTGAGGGCTACACCTTC.

CDR3 nucleotide sequence: TGCGCCAGCAGCCAAGACGGTCTCAATCAGCCCCAGCATTTT. This encodes CASSQDGLNQPQHF. The chain employs TRBV4-1 and TRBJ1-5; no firm D call. The CDR3 covers 14 residues. Per the germline V gene, CDR1 is MGHRA and CDR2 is YSYEKL. Trimming cost V 0 bases and J 3 bases, with 6 bases left between them.

In its sample, this clone was seen many times. The rearrangement uses TRBV5-1 and TRBJ1-1; D is possibly TRBD1 (6 bases). CDR1 is SGHRS and CDR2 is YFSETQ in the germline V gene. The V end was cut by 2 bases, the J end by 3 bases, with 17 bases between. This CDR3 is 16 amino acids long. The CDR3 reads CASSLTGSRGYTEAFF. The CDR3 DNA is TGCGCCAGCAGCTTAACAGGGAGCAGAGGATACACTGAAGCTTTCTTT.

The rearrangement links TRBV2 to TRBJ1-5, with 8 bases matching TRBD1. The CDR3 spans 16 residues. Trimming at V came to 4 bases and at J to 0 bases, leaving 5 bases not matched to a gene. Germline CDR1 and CDR2: SNHLY and FYNNEI. DNA of the CDR3: TGTGCCAGCAGTGGAACAGGGGGTGGTAGCAATCAGCCCCAGCATTTT. It yields the protein CASSGTGGGSNQPQHF.

This clone was recorded once. The rearrangement uses TRBV27 and TRBJ1-5, with 7 bases aligning to TRBD1. Trimming removed 6 bases from V and 0 bases from J; junction bases left unmatched: 2. This CDR3 region has 14 residues. Germline CDR1 reads MNHEY; CDR2 reads SMNVEV (reference sequence). CDR3 DNA: TGTGCCAGCAGACAGGGGTCTAGCAATCAGCCCCAGCATTTT. The encoded protein is CASRQGSSNQPQHF.

This chain joins TRBV28 and TRBJ2-5; 7 bases are a match to TRBD1. There are 14 residues in the CDR3. Germline CDR1 is MDHEN and CDR2 is SYDVKM. Losses at the gene ends were 8 bases for V and 5 bases for J; bases not matched to a gene: 11. The CDR3: CASGAGGMQETQYF. The DNA of the CDR3 is TGTGCCAGCGGTGCAGGGGGAATGCAGGAGACCCAGTACTTC.

Of note for this clone: The conserved phenylalanine or tryptophan normally closing the CDR3 is absent here, so this likely arose from a read error. The chain carries TRBV19 and TRBJ1-1; tentatively, D is TRBD1 (6 bases). The V gene lost 7 bases and the J gene lost 6 bases, with 18 bases spanning the gap. The CDR3 totals 14 residues. From germline, CDR1 is LNHDA and CDR2 SQIVND (reference sequence). As DNA, the CDR3 is TGTGCCAGTATACAGGCCGGGGGGGCGGCTGAAGCTTTCTCT. Encoded protein: CASIQAGGAAEAFS.

The chain has TRBV11-2 and TRBJ2-2, with a possible D match to TRBD1 (5 bases). Per germline, CDR1 SGHAT and CDR2 FQNNGV. CDR3 length: 15 amino acids. The V end was cut by 5 bases, the J end by 4 bases, with 14 bases between. The chain's CDR3 is CASSLATEITGELFF. The CDR3 nucleotides read TGTGCCAGCAGCCTTGCGACAGAAATCACCGGGGAGCTGTTTTTT.

The gene calls are TRBV7-6 and TRBJ1-2, with TRBD1 matching over 11 bases. The junction had 6 bases not matched to a gene; V was cut back by 4 bases and J by 8 bases. This CDR3 has 14 amino acids. The germline gives CDR1 SGHVS, CDR2 FNYEAQ. CDR3 region: CASSSRTGGPGYTF. Here the CDR3 DNA reads TGTGCCAGCAGCTCCAGGACAGGGGGCCCAGGCTACACCTTC. Filled out from reference TRBV7-6 and TRBJ1-2, the complete variable domain reads GAGVSQSPRYKVTKRGQDVALRCDPISGHVSLYWYRQALGQGPEFLTYFNYEAQQDKSGLPNDRFSAERPEGSISTLTIQRTEQRDSAMYRCASSSRTGGPGYTFGSGTRLTVV.

This clone came up a few times. The rearrangement links TRBV7-2 to TRBJ2-3, with 14 nucleotides matching TRBD2. Germline V CDR1 and CDR2: SGHTA, FQGNSA. This CDR3 is 16 amino acids long. Germline trimming cut 5 bases from V and 6 bases from J; bases unmatched to any gene: 7. The CDR3 reads CASSIGLAGGGDTQYF. The CDR3 bases are TGTGCCAGCAGCATCGGACTAGCGGGAGGCGGTGATACGCAGTATTTT.

The V and J genes are TRBV19 and TRBJ1-4, with 7 bases fitting TRBD1. Unmatched junction bases numbered 6, after V lost 8 bases and J lost 0 bases. CDR3 length equals 15 residues. From germline, CDR1 is LNHDA and CDR2 SQIVND (reference sequence). This CDR3 reads CASVHRGATNEKLFF. Written as DNA, the CDR3 is TGTGCCAGTGTCCACAGGGGCGCAACTAATGAAAAACTGTTTTTT. Filled out from reference TRBV19 and TRBJ1-4, the complete variable domain reads DGGITQSPKYLFRKEGQNVTLSCEQNLNHDAMYWYRQDPGQGLRLIYYSQIVNDFQKGDIAEGYSVSREKKESFPLTVTSAQKNPTAFYLCASVHRGATNEKLFFGSGTQLSVL.

This chain links TRBV29-1 with TRBJ2-7, with D perhaps TRBD2 (5 bases). Germline CDR1 SQVTM, CDR2 ANQGSEA. Trimming removed 1 base at V and 0 bases at J, with 10 bases between. This CDR3 is 14 amino acids long. The CDR3 nucleotides read TGCAGCGTTGAAGGATGGGCGGGCTCCTACGAGCAGTACTTC. Its translation is CSVEGWAGSYEQYF.

V and J are TRBV28 and TRBJ1-2, with D perhaps matching TRBD1 (5 bases). This CDR3 is built from 13 residues. The germline gives CDR1 MDHEN, CDR2 SYDVKM. The V and J ends lost 4 bases and 2 bases respectively, with 8 bases between them. CDR3 nucleotides: TGTGCCAGCAGTTCCGACAGAAACTATGGCTACACCTTC. Amino acids: CASSSDRNYGYTF.

The CDR3 region is CASSSLAGGETDTQYF. The CDR3, as DNA: TGCGCCAGCAGCTCATTAGCGGGAGGGGAGACAGATACGCAGTATTTT. This chain uses TRBV5-1 with TRBJ2-3, with TRBD2 identical over 11 bases. With 3 bases clipped from V and 3 bases from J, the junction kept 6 bases outside the gene matches. Per germline, CDR1 SGHRS and CDR2 YFSETQ. The CDR3 length is 16 residues.

The chain has TRBV5-4 and TRBJ2-1; TRBD2 aligns across 7 bases. The trim removed 4 bases at V and 0 bases at J, leaving 10 bases unmatched. Per germline, CDR1 SGHNT and CDR2 YYREEE (reference sequence). This CDR3 is 17 amino acids long. The CDR3, as DNA: TGTGCCAGCAGCCCACCTCCTAGCGGATACTCCTACAATGAGCAGTTCTTC. Translation: CASSPPPSGYSYNEQFF.

There are a few counts of this clone. The V gene is TRBV5-4, the J gene TRBJ1-3; a possible D gene is TRBD1 (5 bases). Germline V gene sequence: CDR1 SGHNT, CDR2 YYREEE (reference sequence). The V gene lost 4 bases and the J gene lost 7 bases, with 12 bases spanning the gap. The CDR3 has 13 residues. The DNA for the CDR3 is TGTGCCAGCAGCCCCGGGACTCGCAACACCATATATTTT. This translates into CASSPGTRNTIYF.